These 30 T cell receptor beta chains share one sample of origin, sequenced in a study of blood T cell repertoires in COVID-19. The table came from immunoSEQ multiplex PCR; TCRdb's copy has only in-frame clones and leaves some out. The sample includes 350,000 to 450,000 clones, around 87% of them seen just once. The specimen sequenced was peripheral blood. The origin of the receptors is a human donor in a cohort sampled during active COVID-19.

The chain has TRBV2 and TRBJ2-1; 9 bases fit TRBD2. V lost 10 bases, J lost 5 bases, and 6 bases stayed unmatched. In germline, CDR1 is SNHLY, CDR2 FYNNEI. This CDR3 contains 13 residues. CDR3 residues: CATKRGANNEQFF. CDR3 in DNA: TGTGCCACCAAGCGGGGGGCGAACAATGAGCAGTTCTTC. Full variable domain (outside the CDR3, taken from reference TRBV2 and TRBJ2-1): EPEVTQTPSHQVTQMGQEVILRCVPISNHLYFYWYRQILGQKVEFLVSFYNNEISEKSEIFDDQFSVERPDGSNFTLKIRSTKLEDSAMYFCATKRGANNEQFFGPGTRLTVL.

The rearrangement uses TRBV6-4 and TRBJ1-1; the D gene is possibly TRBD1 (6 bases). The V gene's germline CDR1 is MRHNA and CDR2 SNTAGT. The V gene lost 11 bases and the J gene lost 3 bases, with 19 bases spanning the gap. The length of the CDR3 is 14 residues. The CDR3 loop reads CAPPVGGRYTEAFF. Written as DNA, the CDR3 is TGTGCCCCTCCCGTGGGGGGGCGATACACTGAAGCTTTCTTT.

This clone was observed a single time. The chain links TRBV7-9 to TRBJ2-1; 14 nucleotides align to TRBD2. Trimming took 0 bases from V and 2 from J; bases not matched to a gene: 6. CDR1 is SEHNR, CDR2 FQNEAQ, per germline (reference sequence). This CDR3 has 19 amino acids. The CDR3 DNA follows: TGTGCCAGCAGCTTAGCCGGGACTAGCGGGAGCGTAGCCTACAATGAGCAGTTCTTC. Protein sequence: CASSLAGTSGSVAYNEQFF.

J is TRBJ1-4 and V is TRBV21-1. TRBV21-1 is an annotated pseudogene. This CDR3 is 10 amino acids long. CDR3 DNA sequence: TGTGCCAGGCGGAATGAAAAACTGTTTTTT. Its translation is CARRNEKLFF.

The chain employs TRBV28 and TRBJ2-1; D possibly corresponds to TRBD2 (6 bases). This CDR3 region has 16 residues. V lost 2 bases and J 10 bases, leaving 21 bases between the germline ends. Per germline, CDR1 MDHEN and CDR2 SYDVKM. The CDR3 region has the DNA TGTGCCAGCAGTTTACCTGCGGGATGGAGGGCGGGAGAGCAGTTCTTC. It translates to CASSLPAGWRAGEQFF.

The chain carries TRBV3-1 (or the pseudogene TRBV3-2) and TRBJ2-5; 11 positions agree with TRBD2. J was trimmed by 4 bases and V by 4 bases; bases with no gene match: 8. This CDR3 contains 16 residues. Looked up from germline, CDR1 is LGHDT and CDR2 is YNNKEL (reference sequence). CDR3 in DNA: TGTGCCAGCAGCCCTTTAGCGGGAGGGCCGGGAGAGACCCAGTACTTC. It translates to CASSPLAGGPGETQYF.

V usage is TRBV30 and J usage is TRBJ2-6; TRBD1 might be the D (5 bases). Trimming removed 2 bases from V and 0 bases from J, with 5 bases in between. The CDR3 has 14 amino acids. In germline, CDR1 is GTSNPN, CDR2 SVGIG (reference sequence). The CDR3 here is CAWSRGSGANVLTF. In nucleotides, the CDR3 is TGTGCCTGGAGTAGGGGCTCTGGGGCCAACGTCCTGACTTTC.

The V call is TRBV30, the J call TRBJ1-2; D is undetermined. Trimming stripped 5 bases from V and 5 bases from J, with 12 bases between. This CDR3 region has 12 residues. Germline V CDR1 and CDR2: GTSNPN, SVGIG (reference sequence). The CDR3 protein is CAWETRLYGYTF. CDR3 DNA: TGTGCCTGGGAGACGAGACTGTATGGCTACACCTTC.

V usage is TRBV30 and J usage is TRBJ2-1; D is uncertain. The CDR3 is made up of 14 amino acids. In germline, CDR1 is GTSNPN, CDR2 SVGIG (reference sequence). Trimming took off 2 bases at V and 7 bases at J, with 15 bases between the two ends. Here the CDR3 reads CAWSFSTLGNEQFF. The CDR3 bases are TGTGCCTGGAGTTTCTCGACACTTGGGAATGAGCAGTTCTTC.

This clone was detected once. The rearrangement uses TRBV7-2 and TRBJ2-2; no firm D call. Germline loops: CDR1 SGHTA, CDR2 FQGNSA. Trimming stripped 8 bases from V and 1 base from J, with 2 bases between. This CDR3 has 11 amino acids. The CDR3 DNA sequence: TGTGCCAGCCAGAACACCGGGGAGCTGTTTTTT. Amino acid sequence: CASQNTGELFF.

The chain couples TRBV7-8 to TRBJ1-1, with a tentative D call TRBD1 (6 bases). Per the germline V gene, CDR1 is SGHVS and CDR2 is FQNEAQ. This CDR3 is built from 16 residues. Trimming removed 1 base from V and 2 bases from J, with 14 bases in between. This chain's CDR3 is CASSLVGTLGNTEAFF. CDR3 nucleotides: TGTGCCAGCAGCTTAGTGGGGACATTAGGAAACACTGAAGCTTTCTTT. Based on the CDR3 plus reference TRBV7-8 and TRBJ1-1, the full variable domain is GAGVSQSPRYKVAKRGQDVALRCDPISGHVSLFWYQQALGQGPEFLTYFQNEAQLDKSGLPSDRFFAERPEGSVSTLKIQRTQQEDSAVYLCASSLVGTLGNTEAFFGQGTRLTVV.

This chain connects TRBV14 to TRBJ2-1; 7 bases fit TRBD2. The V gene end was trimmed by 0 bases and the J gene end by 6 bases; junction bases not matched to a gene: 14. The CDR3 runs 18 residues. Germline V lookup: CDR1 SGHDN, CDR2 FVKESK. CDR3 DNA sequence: TGTGCCAGCAGCCAAGATACTGGGGAGGGGATACCTTTCAATGAGCAGTTCTTC. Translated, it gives CASSQDTGEGIPFNEQFF.

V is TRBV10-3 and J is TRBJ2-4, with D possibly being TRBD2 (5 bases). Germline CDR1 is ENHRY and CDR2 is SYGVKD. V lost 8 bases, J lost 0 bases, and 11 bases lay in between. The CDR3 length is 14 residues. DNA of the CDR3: TGTGCCATCTCCTCTGCGGGAGCCAAAAACATTCAGTACTTC. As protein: CAISSAGAKNIQYF.

The CDR3: CASTSLEEQYF. The DNA for the CDR3 is TGTGCCAGCACCTCACTCGAAGAGCAGTACTTC. This chain joins TRBV6-5 and TRBJ2-7; no clear D. V dropped 7 bases and J dropped 7 bases, with 11 bases sitting between them. The CDR3 is made up of 11 amino acids. In germline, CDR1 is MNHEY, CDR2 SVGAGI.

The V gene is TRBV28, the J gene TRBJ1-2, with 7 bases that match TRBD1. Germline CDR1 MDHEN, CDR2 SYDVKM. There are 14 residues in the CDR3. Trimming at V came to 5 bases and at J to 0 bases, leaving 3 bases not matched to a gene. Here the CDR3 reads CASSGTETNYGYTF. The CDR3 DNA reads TGTGCCAGCAGTGGGACAGAGACTAACTATGGCTACACCTTC.

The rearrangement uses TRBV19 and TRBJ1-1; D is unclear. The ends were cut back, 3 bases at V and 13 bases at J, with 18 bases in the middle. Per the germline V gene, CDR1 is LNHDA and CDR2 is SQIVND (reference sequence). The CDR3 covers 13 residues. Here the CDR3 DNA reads TGTGCCAGTAGTATGTTTACGGACCGGGGAGTTTTCTTT. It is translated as CASSMFTDRGVFF.

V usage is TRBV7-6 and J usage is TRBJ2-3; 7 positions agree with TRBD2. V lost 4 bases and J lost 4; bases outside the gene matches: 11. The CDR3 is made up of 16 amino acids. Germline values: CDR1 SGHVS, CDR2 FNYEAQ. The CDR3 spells CASSYSSGVAADTQYF. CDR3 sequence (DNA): TGTGCCAGCAGCTACTCAAGCGGGGTCGCGGCAGATACGCAGTATTTT.

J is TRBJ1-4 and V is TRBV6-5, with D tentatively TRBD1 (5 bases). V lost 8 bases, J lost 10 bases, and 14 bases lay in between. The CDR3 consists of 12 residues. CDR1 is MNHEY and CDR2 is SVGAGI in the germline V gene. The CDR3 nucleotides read TGTGCCAGCTCGGGGACTCGTAGAAAACTGTTTTTT. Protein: CASSGTRRKLFF.

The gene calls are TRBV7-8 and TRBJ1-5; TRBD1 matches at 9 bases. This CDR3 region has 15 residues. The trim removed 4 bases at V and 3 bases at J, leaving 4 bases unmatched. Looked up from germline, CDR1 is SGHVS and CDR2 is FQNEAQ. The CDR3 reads CASSWGQGPNQPQHF. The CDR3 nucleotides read TGTGCCAGCAGCTGGGGACAGGGTCCCAATCAGCCCCAGCATTTT.

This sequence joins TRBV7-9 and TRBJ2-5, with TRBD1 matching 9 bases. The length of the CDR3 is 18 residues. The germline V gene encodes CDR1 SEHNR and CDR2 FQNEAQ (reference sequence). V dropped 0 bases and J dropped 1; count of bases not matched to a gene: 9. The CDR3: CASSLAVLQGAFQETQYF. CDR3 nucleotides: TGTGCCAGCAGCTTAGCGGTATTACAGGGGGCGTTCCAAGAGACCCAGTACTTC.

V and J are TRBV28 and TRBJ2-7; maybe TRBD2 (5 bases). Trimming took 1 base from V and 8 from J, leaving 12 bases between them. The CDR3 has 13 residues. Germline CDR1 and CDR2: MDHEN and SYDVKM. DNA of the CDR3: TGTGCCAGCAGTTTATTGGAGGAGAGAAAGCAGTACTTC. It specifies CASSLLEERKQYF. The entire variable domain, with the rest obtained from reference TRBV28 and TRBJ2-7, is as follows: DVKVTQSSRYLVKRTGEKVFLECVQDMDHENMFWYRQDPGLGLRLIYFSYDVKMKEKGDIPEGYSVSREKKERFSLILESASTNQTSMYLCASSLLEERKQYFGPGTRLTVT.

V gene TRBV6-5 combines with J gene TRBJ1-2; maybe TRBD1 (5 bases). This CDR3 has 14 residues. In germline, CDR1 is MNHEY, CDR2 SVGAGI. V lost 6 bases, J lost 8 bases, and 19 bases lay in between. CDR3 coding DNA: TGTGCCAGCAGGCCAGGGTTAGTGTTTTACGGCTACACCTTC. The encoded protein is CASRPGLVFYGYTF.

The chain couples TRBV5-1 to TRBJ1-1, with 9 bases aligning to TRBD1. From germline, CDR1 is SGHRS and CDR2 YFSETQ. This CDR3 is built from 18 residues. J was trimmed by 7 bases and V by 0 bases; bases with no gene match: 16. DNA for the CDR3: TGCGCCAGCAGCTTGGCCCCCGGGACAGGGTACGAACAAGGTGAAGCTTTCTTT. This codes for CASSLAPGTGYEQGEAFF.

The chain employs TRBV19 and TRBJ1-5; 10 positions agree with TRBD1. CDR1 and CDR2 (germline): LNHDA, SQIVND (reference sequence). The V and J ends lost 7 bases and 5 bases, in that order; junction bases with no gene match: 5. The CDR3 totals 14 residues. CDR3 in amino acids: CASTPGQGHQPQHF. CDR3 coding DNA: TGTGCCAGTACCCCGGGACAGGGGCATCAGCCCCAGCATTTT.

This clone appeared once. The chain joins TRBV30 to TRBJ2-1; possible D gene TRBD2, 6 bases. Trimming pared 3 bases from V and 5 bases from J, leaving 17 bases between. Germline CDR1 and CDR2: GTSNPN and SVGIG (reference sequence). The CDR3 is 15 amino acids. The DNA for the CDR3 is TGTGCCTGGAGCGCCGGGACTCAATCTCACAATGAGCAGTTCTTC. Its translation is CAWSAGTQSHNEQFF.

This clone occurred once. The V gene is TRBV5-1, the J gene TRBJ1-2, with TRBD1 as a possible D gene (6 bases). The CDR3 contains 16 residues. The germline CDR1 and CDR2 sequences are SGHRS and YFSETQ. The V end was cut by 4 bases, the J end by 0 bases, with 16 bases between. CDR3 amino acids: CASSLDRGGPNYGYTF. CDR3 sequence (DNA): TGCGCCAGCAGCCTGGACCGGGGGGGGCCTAACTATGGCTACACCTTC. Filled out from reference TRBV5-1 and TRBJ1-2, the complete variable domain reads KAGVTQTPRYLIKTRGQQVTLSCSPISGHRSVSWYQQTPGQGLQFLFEYFSETQRNKGNFPGRFSGRQFSNSRSEMNVSTLELGDSALYLCASSLDRGGPNYGYTFGSGTRLTVV.

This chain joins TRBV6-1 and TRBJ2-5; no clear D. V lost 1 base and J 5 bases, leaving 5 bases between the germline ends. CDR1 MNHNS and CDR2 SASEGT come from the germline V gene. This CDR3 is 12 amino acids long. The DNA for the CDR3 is TGTGCCAGCAGTGAAGGAGGCGAGACCCAGTACTTC. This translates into CASSEGGETQYF.

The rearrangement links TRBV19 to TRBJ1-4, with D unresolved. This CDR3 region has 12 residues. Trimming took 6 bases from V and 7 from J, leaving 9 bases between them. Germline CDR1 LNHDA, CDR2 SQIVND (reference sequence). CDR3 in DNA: TGTGCCAGTAGAGATGGAGGTGAAAAACTGTTTTTT. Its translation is CASRDGGEKLFF.

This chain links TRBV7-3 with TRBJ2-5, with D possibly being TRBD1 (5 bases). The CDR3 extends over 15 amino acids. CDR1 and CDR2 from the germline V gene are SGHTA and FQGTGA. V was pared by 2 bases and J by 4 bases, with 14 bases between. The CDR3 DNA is TGTGCCAGCAGCTTACAGGGCAGATTAGGAGAGACCCAGTACTTC. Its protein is CASSLQGRLGETQYF.

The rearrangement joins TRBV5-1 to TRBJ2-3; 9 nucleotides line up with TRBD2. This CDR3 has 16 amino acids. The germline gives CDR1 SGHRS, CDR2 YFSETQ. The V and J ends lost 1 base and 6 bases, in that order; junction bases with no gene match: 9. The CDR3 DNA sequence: TGCGCCAGCAGCTTGAATCTAGCGGGGTCGGGGGATACGCAGTATTTT. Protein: CASSLNLAGSGDTQYF.